This entry concerns a single T cell receptor beta chain. The CDR3 consists of 14 residues. The germline CDR1 and CDR2 sequences are SEHNR and FQNEAQ (reference sequence). The sample originates from a study of T cells expressing NK-cell markers. One entry per CDR3 protein, without DNA, is what TCRdb gives after re-calling the 5' RACE reads. The sample has about 390,000 distinct CDR3 sequences. The V call is TRBV7-9, the J call TRBJ2-7; the D gene TCRdb calls, TRBD2, cannot be checked with no DNA. This sequence originates from a woman between 50 and 59 years old in good health. Sequenced: blood T cells: a sorted CD56 or NKG2C T cell subset, CD4+ or CD8+ T cells, or bulk PBMC T cells (not recorded which). The CDR3 loop is CASSLVSGDYEQYF.